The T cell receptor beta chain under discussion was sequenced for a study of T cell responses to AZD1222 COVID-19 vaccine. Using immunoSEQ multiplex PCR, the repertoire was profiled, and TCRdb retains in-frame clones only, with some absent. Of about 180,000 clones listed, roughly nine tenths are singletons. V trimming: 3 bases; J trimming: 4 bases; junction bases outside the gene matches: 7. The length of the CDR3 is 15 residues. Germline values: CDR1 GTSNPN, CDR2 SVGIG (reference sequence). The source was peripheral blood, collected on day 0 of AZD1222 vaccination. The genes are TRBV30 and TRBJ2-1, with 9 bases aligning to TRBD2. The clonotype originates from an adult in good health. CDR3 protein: CAWRSGLASYNEQFF. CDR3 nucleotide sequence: TGTGCCTGGAGGTCGGGACTAGCATCGTACAATGAGCAGTTCTTC.